Below, 14 T cell receptor beta chains from the same sample are listed, as sequenced in a study of long-term antiretroviral therapy in people with HIV. Run at survey level, the immunoSEQ assay was version v3.0. The method was immunoSEQ multiplex PCR; TCRdb's version includes in-frame clones alone and lacks a portion of them. The data contain 17,000 or so clones, approximately 72% of them seen just once; the ten biggest clones take up approximately 12%. The sequencing used unsorted PBMCs, collected approximately 3.4 years after starting antiretroviral therapy. The receptor set was obtained from a middle-aged woman with HIV.

This clone has just one count. The chain carries TRBV5-1 and TRBJ2-3, with 7 bases identical to TRBD1. V lost 4 bases to trimming and J lost 2 bases; unmatched junction nucleotides: 7. CDR3 length: 15 residues. Germline CDR1 reads SGHRS; CDR2 reads YFSETQ. The CDR3 DNA follows: TGCGCCAGCAGCCCCGGGACAGATGCCACAGATACGCAGTATTTT. It is translated as CASSPGTDATDTQYF.

The V gene is TRBV10-1, the J gene TRBJ1-1; D perhaps matches TRBD1 (6 bases). This CDR3 comprises 13 residues. Trimming took off 7 bases at V and 1 base at J, with 10 bases between the two ends. CDR1 and CDR2 from the germline V gene are WNHNN and SYGVQD (reference sequence). The CDR3 DNA sequence: TGCGCCAGCAACGGGGGACAGAACACTGAAGCTTTCTTT. Encoded protein: CASNGGQNTEAFF.

Sample share makes this clone large. CDR3 bases: TGTGCCAGCAGCGAGAGCACCGGGACTAGAGGCGGGTATAGAGAGACCCAGTACTTC. Translation gives CASSESTGTRGGYRETQYF. The V and J genes are TRBV5-5 and TRBJ2-5, with 8 nucleotides matching TRBD2. The CDR3 has 19 residues. Germline lookup yields CDR1 SGHKS and CDR2 YYEKEE (reference sequence). Losses at the gene ends were 4 bases for V and 4 bases for J; bases not matched to a gene: 21.

V and J are TRBV4-3 and TRBJ1-1; D is undetermined. Trimming shortened V by 8 bases and J by 1 base, and 11 bases separated the two germline ends. From germline, CDR1 is LGHNA and CDR2 YSLEER. The CDR3 is 13 amino acids. Written as DNA, the CDR3 is TGCGCCAGCCGGGAGGGCCAGAACACTGAAGCTTTCTTT. This codes for CASREGQNTEAFF.

The genes are TRBV5-4 and TRBJ2-1; 9 positions agree with TRBD2. The germline V gene encodes CDR1 SGHNT and CDR2 YYREEE (reference sequence). This CDR3 is built from 15 residues. V lost 5 bases, J lost 7 bases, and 10 bases stayed unmatched. CDR3 protein: CASSSQAGGTNEQFF. Written as DNA, the CDR3 is TGTGCCAGCAGTAGTCAAGCGGGGGGCACAAATGAGCAGTTCTTC.

This sequence joins TRBV11-2 and TRBJ2-6; D remains unclear. The V gene lost 5 bases and the J gene lost 5 bases, with 22 bases spanning the gap. The germline gives CDR1 SGHAT, CDR2 FQNNGV. The CDR3 length is 18 residues. The CDR3 sequence: CASSIQSKQQSRANVLTF. The CDR3 bases are TGTGCCAGCAGCATACAGAGCAAGCAACAAAGTCGGGCCAACGTCCTGACTTTC.

The V gene is TRBV6-5, the J gene TRBJ2-3; D is uncertain. Germline V gives CDR1 MNHEY, CDR2 SVGAGI. The CDR3 spans 12 residues. Trimming removed 6 bases at V and 4 bases at J, with 8 bases between. DNA for the CDR3: TGTGCCAGCAGATATAATGCAGATACGCAGTATTTT. Amino acid sequence: CASRYNADTQYF.

The chain combines TRBV15 with TRBJ2-7, with TRBD1 identical over 8 bases. The V gene's germline CDR1 is LNHNV and CDR2 YYDKDF (reference sequence). This CDR3 contains 16 residues. V was clipped by 4 bases and J by 4 bases; unmatched bases: 12. The CDR3 sequence is CATSTGSQGVSYEQYF. CDR3 bases: TGTGCCACCAGCACAGGATCACAGGGGGTTTCTTACGAGCAGTACTTC. Full variable domain (missing parts from reference TRBV15 and TRBJ2-7): DAMVIQNPRYQVTQFGKPVTLSCSQTLNHNVMYWYQQKSSQAPKLLFHYYDKDFNNEADTPDNFQSRRPNTSFCFLDIRSPGLGDTAMYLCATSTGSQGVSYEQYFGPGTRLTVT.

The gene calls are TRBV6-5 and TRBJ2-3; weak D call: TRBD2 (6 bases). The V and J ends lost 5 bases and 1 base respectively, with 13 bases between them. The CDR3 is 15 amino acids. CDR1 and CDR2 (germline): MNHEY, SVGAGI. The CDR3 spells CASSTWGEGTDTQYF. CDR3 sequence (DNA): TGTGCCAGCAGTACTTGGGGGGAGGGCACAGATACGCAGTATTTT.

This chain links TRBV5-1 with TRBJ1-2; a possible D gene is TRBD1 (5 bases). Trimming took off 0 bases at V and 2 bases at J, with 14 bases between the two ends. CDR3 length: 16 amino acids. Germline CDR1 SGHRS, CDR2 YFSETQ. The CDR3 sequence is CASSLDTGMSNYGYTF. The DNA of the CDR3 is TGCGCCAGCAGCTTGGATACAGGAATGTCCAACTATGGCTACACCTTC. The full variable domain, completed using reference TRBV5-1 and TRBJ1-2, is KAGVTQTPRYLIKTRGQQVTLSCSPISGHRSVSWYQQTPGQGLQFLFEYFSETQRNKGNFPGRFSGRQFSNSRSEMNVSTLELGDSALYLCASSLDTGMSNYGYTFGSGTRLTVV.

The chain recombines TRBV5-6 with TRBJ1-1; weak D call: TRBD1 (6 bases). The CDR3 consists of 17 residues. Looked up from germline, CDR1 is SGHDT and CDR2 is YYEEEE. The V end lost 4 bases, the J end lost 2 bases, and 21 bases lay between the germline ends. CDR3 nucleotide sequence: TGTGCCAGCAGCCCGGGACAATACCACTTTTCCAACACTGAAGCTTTCTTT. Protein: CASSPGQYHFSNTEAFF.

This chain links TRBV7-9 with TRBJ2-2; 7 nucleotides align to TRBD2. This CDR3 is built from 15 residues. Losses at the gene ends were 2 bases for V and 9 bases for J; bases not matched to a gene: 9. Germline V lookup: CDR1 SEHNR, CDR2 FQNEAQ (reference sequence). CDR3 nucleotide sequence: TGTGCCAGCAGCTTATCTGGCGGGGGAGTGAGGGAGCTGTTTTTT. Translating it yields CASSLSGGGVRELFF.

The gene calls are TRBV5-5 and TRBJ2-5, with 8 bases matching TRBD1. Germline CDR1 reads SGHKS; CDR2 reads YYEKEE (reference sequence). J was trimmed by 4 bases and V by 2 bases; bases with no gene match: 7. This CDR3 contains 15 residues. The DNA for the CDR3 is TGTGCCAGCAGCTTCGGACAGGGATGGGGAGAGACCCAGTACTTC. Protein: CASSFGQGWGETQYF.

The V and J genes are TRBV5-5 and TRBJ1-1; D is undetermined. The CDR3 contains 13 residues. Trimming took off 2 bases at V and 0 bases at J, with 5 bases between the two ends. Germline V gives CDR1 SGHKS, CDR2 YYEKEE (reference sequence). Here the CDR3 DNA reads TGTGCCAGCAGCTTCTCCATGAACACTGAAGCTTTCTTT. It translates to CASSFSMNTEAFF. Complete variable domain (other parts from reference TRBV5-5 and TRBJ1-1): DAGVTQSPTHLIKTRGQQVTLRCSPISGHKSVSWYQQVLGQGPQFIFQYYEKEERGRGNFPDRFSARQFPNYSSELNVNALLLGDSALYLCASSFSMNTEAFFGQGTRLTVV.